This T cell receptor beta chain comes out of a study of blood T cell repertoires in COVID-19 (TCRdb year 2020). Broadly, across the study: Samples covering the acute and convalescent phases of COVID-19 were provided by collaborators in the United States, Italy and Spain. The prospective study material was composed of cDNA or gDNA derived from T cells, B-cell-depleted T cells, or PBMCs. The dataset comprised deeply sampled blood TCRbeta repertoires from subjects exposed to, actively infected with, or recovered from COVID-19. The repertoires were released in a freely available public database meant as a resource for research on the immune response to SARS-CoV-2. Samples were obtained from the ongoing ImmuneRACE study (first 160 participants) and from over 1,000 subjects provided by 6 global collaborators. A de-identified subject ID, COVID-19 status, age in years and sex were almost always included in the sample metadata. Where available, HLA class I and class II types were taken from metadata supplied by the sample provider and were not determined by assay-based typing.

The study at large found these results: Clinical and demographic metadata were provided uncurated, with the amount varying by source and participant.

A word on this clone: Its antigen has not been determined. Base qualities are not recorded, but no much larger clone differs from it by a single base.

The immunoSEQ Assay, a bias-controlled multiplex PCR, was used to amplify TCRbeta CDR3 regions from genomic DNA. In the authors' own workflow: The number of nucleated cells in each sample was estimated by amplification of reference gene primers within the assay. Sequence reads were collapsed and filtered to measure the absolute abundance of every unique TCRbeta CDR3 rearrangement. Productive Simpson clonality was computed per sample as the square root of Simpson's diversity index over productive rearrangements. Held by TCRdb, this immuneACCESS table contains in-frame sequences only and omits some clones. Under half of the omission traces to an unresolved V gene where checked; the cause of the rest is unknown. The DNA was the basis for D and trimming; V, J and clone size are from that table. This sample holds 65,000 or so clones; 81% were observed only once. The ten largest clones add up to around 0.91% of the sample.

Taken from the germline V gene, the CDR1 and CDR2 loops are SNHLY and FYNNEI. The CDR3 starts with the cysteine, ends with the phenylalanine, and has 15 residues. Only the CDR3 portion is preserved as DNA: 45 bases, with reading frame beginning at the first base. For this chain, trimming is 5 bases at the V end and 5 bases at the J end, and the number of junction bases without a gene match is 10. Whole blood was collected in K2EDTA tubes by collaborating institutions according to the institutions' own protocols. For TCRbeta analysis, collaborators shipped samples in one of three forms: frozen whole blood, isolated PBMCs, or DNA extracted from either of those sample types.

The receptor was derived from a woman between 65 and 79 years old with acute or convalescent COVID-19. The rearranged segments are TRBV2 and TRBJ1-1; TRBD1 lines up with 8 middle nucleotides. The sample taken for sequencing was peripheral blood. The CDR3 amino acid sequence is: CASSNPGGEGTEAFF. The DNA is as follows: TGTGCCAGCAGTAACCCAGGGGGCGAGGGGACTGAAGCTTTCTTT.